What follows is one T cell receptor (beta chain) and its context. Indicated time point: pre-sensitization, week 0. Stated treatment: therapeutic diphenylcyclopropenone sensitization with weekly scalp DPC. Unfractionated whole blood was the source from which total RNA was extracted. Each CDR3 protein gets one entry after TCRdb re-called the RACE reads with MiXCR. Of 250,000 or so distinct CDR3 sequences listed, about 8.1% are singletons. These data belong to a study of human T cells and chemical hapten exposure. The overall study: DPC at 0.01% went onto the upper back in patch tests, read at 6 days. From small differences in pooled library volume came most of the variation in per-sample TCR yields.

Germline loops: CDR1 SGHNT, CDR2 YYREEE (reference sequence). The CDR3 extends over 14 amino acids. Between the trimmed V and J ends, which lost 4 bases and 3 bases, there was a span of 12 bases. The sample here was whole blood, taken in connection with sensitization to the hapten diphenylcyclopropenone (DPC). The sequence was collected from a woman in her 40s with alopecia areata. Some clones in this sample may be carry-over from other donors' samples. The gene calls are TRBV5-4 and TRBJ2-3; D is uncertain. CDR3: CASSPEGKTDTQYF. The DNA of the CDR3 is TGTGCCAGCAGCCCGGAAGGGAAAACAGATACGCAGTATTTT.